One and the same sample provided the 27 T cell receptor beta chains below, sequenced in a study of T cell responses to AZD1222 COVID-19 vaccine. Assay used: immunoSEQ multiplex PCR; TCRdb lists only in-frame clones, some missing. This sample carries 100,000 or so clones, about 90% of them seen once, and the ten largest clones take around 3.1%. Sequenced material: peripheral blood, taken on day 0 of AZD1222 vaccination. Receptors originate from an adult in good health.

This clone was seen a handful of times. The rearrangement links TRBV21-1 to TRBJ2-7; TRBD1, as called in the table, went unchecked against the DNA. TRBV21-1 is recorded as a pseudogene. This CDR3 is built from 9 residues. The CDR3, as DNA: TGTGCCACCAACTACGAGCAGTACGTC. Translated: CATNYEQYV.

The V gene is TRBV11-3, the J gene TRBJ2-3; possibly TRBD1 for D (6 bases). Trimming took off 1 base at V and 1 base at J, with 9 bases between the two ends. The germline V gene encodes CDR1 SGHNT and CDR2 YENEEA. The CDR3 has 15 amino acids. CDR3 loop: CASSLVWGRTDTQYF. In nucleotides, the CDR3 is TGTGCCAGCAGCTTAGTGTGGGGGCGCACAGATACGCAGTATTTT.

The CDR3 sequence is CASHPTASSYGYTF. In DNA, the CDR3 is TGTGCCAGCCATCCGACGGCCTCTAGCTATGGCTACACCTTC. The V and J genes are TRBV6-5 and TRBJ1-2; the D is unclear. V was shortened by 8 bases and J by 4 bases, with 17 bases between the two germline ends. The CDR3 has 14 amino acids. The germline CDR1 and CDR2 sequences are MNHEY and SVGAGI.

The chain has TRBV29-1 and TRBJ1-1; D call uncertain. V shed 4 bases and J shed 2 bases, with 8 bases lying between them. Germline V CDR1 and CDR2: SQVTM, ANQGSEA. The CDR3 covers 12 residues. This CDR3 reads CSVVPGNTEAFF. For the CDR3, the DNA is TGCAGCGTTGTTCCGGGAAACACTGAAGCTTTCTTT.

This chain uses TRBV4-2 with TRBJ2-2; 7 bases map to TRBD2. Germline CDR1 reads LGHNA; CDR2 reads YNFKEQ. The CDR3 covers 15 residues. The V gene end was trimmed by 4 bases and the J gene end by 4 bases; junction bases not matched to a gene: 6. DNA for the CDR3: TGTGCCAGCAGCCCCTCCGGGGGGAGCACCGGGGAGCTGTTTTTT. Translated: CASSPSGGSTGELFF.

The chain combines TRBV15 with TRBJ2-3, with a tentative D call TRBD2 (6 bases). The CDR3 totals 21 residues. Germline V gives CDR1 LNHNV, CDR2 YYDKDF (reference sequence). The V gene lost 3 bases and the J gene lost 0 bases, with 28 bases spanning the gap. DNA for the CDR3: TGTGCCACCAGCAGTCCCACCGTTCCCCACTTCGGGGGACCAAGCACAGATACGCAGTATTTT. Translating gives CATSSPTVPHFGGPSTDTQYF.

V usage is TRBV6-5 and J usage is TRBJ2-5, with a tentative D call TRBD1 (6 bases). The CDR3 is made up of 14 amino acids. The V and J ends lost 5 bases and 1 base respectively, with 11 bases between them. Germline loops: CDR1 MNHEY, CDR2 SVGAGI. This chain's CDR3 is CASSTQGSQETQYF. DNA for the CDR3: TGTGCCAGCAGTACACAGGGAAGCCAAGAGACCCAGTACTTC.

The rearrangement joins TRBV9 to TRBJ2-5; maybe TRBD2 (5 bases). CDR1 is SGDLS and CDR2 is YYNGEE in the germline V gene. This CDR3 spans 14 amino acids. V dropped 2 bases and J dropped 1 base, with 9 bases sitting between them. CDR3 loop: CASSVTRSQETQYF. CDR3 sequence (DNA): TGTGCCAGCAGCGTTACTAGAAGCCAAGAGACCCAGTACTTC.

V is TRBV9 and J is TRBJ2-3; D gene ambiguous. The CDR3 has 12 amino acids. Between the trimmed V and J ends, which lost 4 bases and 2 bases, there was a span of 5 bases. The germline V gene encodes CDR1 SGDLS and CDR2 YYNGEE. DNA of the CDR3: TGTGCCAGCAGCTCCAACACAGATACGCAGTATTTT. Translation: CASSSNTDTQYF.

This chain uses TRBV11-3 with TRBJ1-4; 10 nucleotides agree with TRBD1. V shed 5 bases, J shed 5 bases, and the junction held 5 bases outside the gene matches. The CDR3 length is 15 residues. Germline V lookup: CDR1 SGHNT, CDR2 YENEEA. CDR3 in amino acids: CASSQGQGSNEKLFF. As DNA, the CDR3 is TGTGCCAGCAGCCAGGGACAGGGGAGCAATGAAAAACTGTTTTTT.

The rearrangement joins TRBV7-2 to TRBJ1-1, with TRBD1 identical over 7 bases. The V and J ends lost 3 bases and 6 bases, in that order; junction bases with no gene match: 4. The CDR3 is 13 amino acids. Germline V CDR1 and CDR2: SGHTA, FQGNSA. CDR3 amino acids: CASSFRTGAEAFF. The CDR3 nucleotides are TGTGCCAGCAGCTTTCGGACAGGAGCTGAAGCTTTCTTT.

The chain carries TRBV5-1 and TRBJ1-2; D unresolved. Per germline, CDR1 SGHRS and CDR2 YFSETQ. V was pared by 7 bases and J by 8 bases, with 12 bases between. The CDR3 has 11 amino acids. CDR3 sequence: CASADFEGYTF. DNA of the CDR3: TGCGCCAGCGCGGACTTCGAAGGCTACACCTTC. Full variable domain (missing parts from reference TRBV5-1 and TRBJ1-2): KAGVTQTPRYLIKTRGQQVTLSCSPISGHRSVSWYQQTPGQGLQFLFEYFSETQRNKGNFPGRFSGRQFSNSRSEMNVSTLELGDSALYLCASADFEGYTFGSGTRLTVV.

V usage is TRBV28 and J usage is TRBJ1-5, with D perhaps TRBD1 (6 bases). The CDR3 is made up of 15 amino acids. The V gene's germline CDR1 is MDHEN and CDR2 SYDVKM. V was cut by 3 bases and J by 1 base, with 10 bases left in between. The CDR3 reads CASSFMDRSNQPQHF. DNA of the CDR3: TGTGCCAGCAGTTTCATGGACAGAAGCAATCAGCCCCAGCATTTT.

This clone occurred once. CDR3 nucleotides: TGCAGCGTTAACCCAGATACGCAGTATTTT. This encodes CSVNPDTQYF. V usage is TRBV29-1 and J usage is TRBJ2-3; D ambiguous. Deletions cut 5 bases from V and 4 bases from J, with 4 bases between. The CDR3 has 10 amino acids. Germline loops: CDR1 SQVTM, CDR2 ANQGSEA.

CDR3 region: CASSLSTGSFYNEQFF. CDR3 bases: TGTGCCAGCAGTTTATCGACTGGAAGTTTCTACAATGAGCAGTTCTTC. The J gene is TRBJ2-1, the V gene TRBV27; D is uncertain. The length of the CDR3 is 16 residues. Trimming left V 0 bases short and J 3 bases short, with 12 bases between. CDR1 is MNHEY, CDR2 SMNVEV, per germline (reference sequence).

V is TRBV24-1 and J is TRBJ1-5, with D maybe TRBD1 (5 bases). The CDR3 is 13 residues long. Trimming shortened V by 12 bases and J by 6 bases, and 17 bases separated the two germline ends. In germline, CDR1 is KGHDR, CDR2 SFDVKD. CDR3 region: CAQGPRLCQPQHF. CDR3 nucleotide sequence: TGTGCCCAGGGCCCCCGGTTGTGTCAGCCCCAGCATTTT.

Concerning this clone itself: A read error may produce the germline difference seen at one junction end. The rearrangement uses TRBV5-1 and TRBJ2-1; 8 nucleotides agree with TRBD1. The CDR3 length is 15 residues. CDR1 is SGHRS, CDR2 YFSETQ, per germline. Written as DNA, the CDR3 is TGTGCCAGCAGCTTATCAGGGGGCGTATTCAATGAGCAGTTCTTC. It codes for CASSLSGGVFNEQFF. The full variable domain, in which reference TRBV5-1 and TRBJ2-1 provide the parts outside the CDR3, is KAGVTQTPRYLIKTRGQQVTLSCSPISGHRSVSWYQQTPGQGLQFLFEYFSETQRNKGNFPGRFSGRQFSNSRSEMNVSTLELGDSALYLCASSLSGGVFNEQFFGPGTRLTVL.

The chain has TRBV6-1 and TRBJ1-5, with D perhaps matching TRBD1 (6 bases). This CDR3 contains 15 residues. V lost 0 bases to trimming and J lost 6 bases, with 12 bases between them. Germline loops: CDR1 MNHNS, CDR2 SASEGT. CDR3 region: CASSEAGGASQPQHF. Here the CDR3 DNA reads TGTGCCAGCAGTGAAGCAGGGGGGGCGAGTCAGCCCCAGCATTTT.

Note on this clone: Mismatch with germline at one junction end may stem from a read error. This sample includes further DNA sequences coding for the same CDR3. CDR3 sequence reads: CASSLDSHYGYTF. DNA for the CDR3: TGTGCCAGCAGTTTGGACAGCCACTATGGCTACACCTTC. The V and J genes are TRBV5-8 and TRBJ1-2, with D possibly being TRBD1 (6 bases). Germline CDR1 and CDR2: SGHTS and YDEGEE. The CDR3 sequence is 13 residues long.

The CDR3 DNA is TGTGCCAGCAGTCTCAGGCTAGGGGACACCATATATTTT. Translating it yields CASSLRLGDTIYF. The chain combines TRBV2 with TRBJ1-3, with D maybe TRBD1 (5 bases). There are 13 residues in the CDR3. The germline gives CDR1 SNHLY, CDR2 FYNNEI. Deletions cut 5 bases from V and 8 bases from J, with 13 bases between.

CDR3 sequence reads: CASSLVAAGGSMNTEAFF. The CDR3 bases are TGTGCCAGCAGCTTAGTTGCGGCAGGGGGCTCTATGAACACTGAAGCTTTCTTT. V usage is TRBV7-6 and J usage is TRBJ1-1; 8 nucleotides agree with TRBD1. Germline-derived CDR1 and CDR2 are SGHVS and FNYEAQ. This CDR3 spans 18 amino acids. V shed 1 base, J shed 0 bases, and the junction held 10 bases outside the gene matches.

This clone showed up just a few times. The chain combines TRBV6-5 with TRBJ2-1; 9 bases are shared with TRBD1. Germline CDR1 MNHEY, CDR2 SVGAGI. V gave up 6 bases and J gave up 8 bases; unmatched junction bases: 8. The CDR3 totals 14 residues. CDR3 protein: CASRQSQGAHEQFF. CDR3 DNA sequence: TGTGCCAGCAGACAGTCACAGGGGGCCCATGAGCAGTTCTTC.

The rearrangement links TRBV14 to TRBJ1-2; 8 bases match TRBD1. Trimming at V came to 0 bases and at J to 4 bases, leaving 4 bases not matched to a gene. CDR3 size: 15 residues. From germline, CDR1 is SGHDN and CDR2 FVKESK. The DNA for the CDR3 is TGTGCCAGCAGCCAAGAGGGTCAGGGGGCCTATGGCTACACCTTC. Encoded protein: CASSQEGQGAYGYTF.

The J gene is TRBJ2-4, the V gene TRBV6-5; no clear D gene. Trimming took off 3 bases at V and 5 bases at J, with 11 bases between the two ends. This CDR3 is built from 14 residues. CDR1 and CDR2 from the germline V gene are MNHEY and SVGAGI. Written as DNA, the CDR3 is TGTGCCAGCAGTTATAGCTTCGGGCAAAACATTCAGTACTTC. The encoded protein is CASSYSFGQNIQYF.

The rearrangement joins TRBV6-2 or TRBV6-3 to TRBJ2-4; perhaps D is TRBD1 or TRBD2 (5 bases each). In germline, CDR1 is MNHEY, CDR2 SVGEGT. V dropped 5 bases and J dropped 1 base, with 18 bases sitting between them. The CDR3 has 17 amino acids. The CDR3 bases are TGTGCCAGCAGTGACTACCTACAAGAGGGGGCCAAAAACATTCAGTACTTC. Translated: CASSDYLQEGAKNIQYF.

Only one count was recorded for this clone. V usage is TRBV6-5 and J usage is TRBJ1-6; no clear D gene. CDR1 is MNHEY and CDR2 is SVGAGI in the germline V gene. Trimming cost V 0 bases and J 7 bases, with 7 bases left between them. The CDR3 is 14 amino acids. Here the CDR3 DNA reads TGTGCCAGCAGTTACTCAAACCGAAATTCACCCCTCCACTTT. As protein: CASSYSNRNSPLHF.

The chain combines TRBV7-3 with TRBJ2-5; the D gene is possibly TRBD1 (6 bases). V was clipped by 5 bases and J by 5 bases, with 18 bases between them. This CDR3 is built from 15 residues. Germline-derived CDR1 and CDR2 are SGHTA and FQGTGA. CDR3 in amino acids: CASSPGAGAEETQYF. The CDR3, as DNA: TGTGCCAGCAGCCCAGGGGCAGGGGCAGAGGAGACCCAGTACTTC.